Below are 27 T cell receptor beta chains sequenced from a single sample in a study of a mutant IDH1 vaccine in newly diagnosed glioma. Time point described: week 23, last vaccination. It was 300 ug of mutant IDH1 20-mer peptide that made up each vaccine dose, given with topical imiquimod. The repertoire was sequenced with immunoSEQ multiplex PCR; TCRdb's copy has only in-frame clones and lacks some. The table records 82,000 or so clones, over 75% of them present only once. These receptors' targets are unknown. Material: PBMCs, obtained from a glioma patient whose treatment included an IDH1 peptide vaccine. The receptor set was obtained from a man aged 30-40 years with glioma. Some clones in this sample may be carry-over from other donors' samples.

This clone showed up just a few times. The rearrangement joins TRBV5-1 to TRBJ1-1; 7 nucleotides agree with TRBD1. The CDR3 length is 15 residues. With V trimmed by 4 bases and J by 1 base, 7 bases remained unmatched. The germline V gene has CDR1 SGHRS and CDR2 YFSETQ. CDR3 residues: CASSRAPGGNTEAFF. CDR3 DNA sequence: TGCGCCAGCAGCCGGGCACCAGGGGGGAACACTGAAGCTTTCTTT.

The gene calls are TRBV2 and TRBJ1-4; TRBD1 might be the D (5 bases). Germline CDR1 is SNHLY and CDR2 is FYNNEI. V lost 9 bases, J lost 2 bases, and 7 bases lay in between. The length of the CDR3 is 12 residues. This CDR3 reads CARGRTNEKLFF. The CDR3 bases are TGTGCCAGGGGACGGACTAATGAAAAACTGTTTTTT.

V usage is TRBV5-6 and J usage is TRBJ1-2, with 8 bases aligning to TRBD1. Germline V gives CDR1 SGHDT, CDR2 YYEEEE. V lost 3 bases to trimming and J lost 8 bases; unmatched junction nucleotides: 9. CDR3 length: 14 residues. The CDR3 sequence: CASSSPGTGLGYTF. CDR3 DNA sequence: TGTGCCAGCAGCTCTCCGGGGACAGGTTTGGGCTACACCTTC.

This chain links TRBV5-6 with TRBJ2-5, with a tentative D call TRBD1 (5 bases). The DNA end is more similar to TRBJ2-7, so the J call may be wrong. Germline V gene data show CDR1 as SGHDT and CDR2 as YYEEEE. The CDR3 sequence is 14 residues long. CDR3: CASSLVQGSYEQYF. The CDR3 DNA is TGTGCCAGCAGCTTGGTTCAGGGTTCCTACGAGCAGTACTTC.

This chain joins TRBV2 and TRBJ2-7; TRBD1 matches 8 bases. Trimming took 7 bases from V and 4 from J; bases not matched to a gene: 6. Germline V gene lookup returns CDR1 SNHLY and CDR2 FYNNEI. The CDR3 runs to 13 residues. CDR3 bases: TGTGCCAGCAAGGGCAGGGGGCGGTACGAGCAGTACTTC. Amino acids: CASKGRGRYEQYF.

The rearrangement links TRBV28 to TRBJ2-3; TRBD1 might be the D (5 bases). Germline loops: CDR1 MDHEN, CDR2 SYDVKM. Between the trimmed V and J ends, which lost 5 bases and 5 bases, there was a span of 17 bases. The CDR3 length is 15 residues. CDR3 coding DNA: TGTGCCAGCAGTCCCCTCGATAGGGGCGGAGATACGCAGTATTTT. It translates to CASSPLDRGGDTQYF.

J is TRBJ2-7 and V is TRBV5-5; perhaps D is TRBD1 or TRBD2 (5 bases each). Trimming left V 2 bases short and J 6 bases short, with 15 bases between. This CDR3 comprises 14 residues. CDR1 is SGHKS and CDR2 is YYEKEE in the germline V gene (reference sequence). CDR3 nucleotides: TGTGCCAGCAGCTTCGGGGCGGTCCCCTCCGAGCAGTACTTC. Its protein product is CASSFGAVPSEQYF.

The V gene is TRBV7-9, the J gene TRBJ2-2, with D perhaps assigned TRBD1 or TRBD2 (6 bases each). The CDR3 is 13 residues long. The germline CDR1 and CDR2 sequences are SEHNR and FQNEAQ (reference sequence). V was cut by 8 bases and J by 8 bases, with 15 bases left in between. The CDR3 loop is CASGGTLGGELFF. In nucleotides, the CDR3 is TGTGCCAGCGGGGGGACACTAGGTGGGGAGCTGTTTTTT.

J is TRBJ1-1 and V is TRBV7-9; TRBD1 agrees at 8 bases. CDR3 size: 13 residues. Germline loops: CDR1 SEHNR, CDR2 FQNEAQ (reference sequence). V lost 3 bases to trimming and J lost 6 bases; unmatched junction nucleotides: 3. CDR3 nucleotide sequence: TGTGCCAGCAGCTTTGACAGGGGAGCTGAAGCTTTCTTT. Translated, it gives CASSFDRGAEAFF.

The genes are TRBV7-2 and TRBJ2-5, with TRBD2 matching over 7 bases. This CDR3 comprises 14 residues. V lost 8 bases to trimming and J lost 1 base; unmatched junction nucleotides: 7. CDR1 and CDR2 from the germline V gene are SGHTA and FQGNSA. This chain's CDR3 is CASFWGGLQETQYF. In nucleotides, the CDR3 is TGTGCCAGCTTTTGGGGGGGACTCCAAGAGACCCAGTACTTC.

The chain employs TRBV5-1 and TRBJ2-7; D gene unclear. CDR1 is SGHRS and CDR2 is YFSETQ in the germline V gene. The V end was cut by 3 bases, the J end by 0 bases, with 7 bases between. CDR3 length: 13 amino acids. CDR3 bases: TGCGCCAGCAGCTATACCTACTCCTACGAGCAGTACTTC. Amino acids: CASSYTYSYEQYF.

The V gene is TRBV27, the J gene TRBJ2-7, with no clear D. The CDR3 runs to 14 residues. Trimming took off 8 bases at V and 6 bases at J, with 20 bases between the two ends. Germline CDR1 MNHEY, CDR2 SMNVEV (reference sequence). This chain's CDR3 is CASRVGSLLTEQYF. CDR3 nucleotides: TGTGCCAGCCGGGTGGGGTCGCTTTTAACCGAGCAGTACTTC.

The rearrangement links TRBV10-3 to TRBJ1-2; D is perhaps TRBD1 (5 bases). The CDR3 is 12 residues long. The V gene's germline CDR1 is ENHRY and CDR2 SYGVKD. The germline V and J ends were trimmed by 2 bases and 10 bases, with 11 bases remaining between them. CDR3 sequence (DNA): TGTGCCATCAGTGAGGTTCAGGGTGTCTACACCTTC. Translating it yields CAISEVQGVYTF.

The chain recombines TRBV4-1 with TRBJ2-1; 9 nucleotides match TRBD1. CDR3 length: 15 amino acids. Germline V gene sequence: CDR1 MGHRA, CDR2 YSYEKL. V gave up 4 bases and J gave up 4 bases; unmatched junction bases: 5. The CDR3 nucleotides are TGCGCCAGCAGCCTGGACAGGGGTGTTTACAATGAGCAGTTCTTC. It is translated as CASSLDRGVYNEQFF.

This chain uses TRBV18 with TRBJ2-7, with D possibly being TRBD1 (5 bases). The germline CDR1 and CDR2 sequences are KGHSH and LQKENI. V lost 3 bases and J 5 bases, leaving 14 bases between the germline ends. The CDR3 sequence is 14 residues long. The CDR3 sequence: CASSPSGYRDEQYF. The CDR3 DNA follows: TGTGCCAGCTCACCCTCAGGGTATCGCGACGAGCAGTACTTC.

CDR3 DNA: TGTGCCAGCAGTCCTAACCTCAACACTGAAGCTTTCTTT. Translated: CASSPNLNTEAFF. The chain joins TRBV2 to TRBJ1-1; D call uncertain. With 5 bases removed from V and 2 bases from J, the gap between germline ends came to 9 bases. The CDR3 extends over 13 amino acids. Germline loops: CDR1 SNHLY, CDR2 FYNNEI.

This clone occurred once. The chain uses TRBV4-3 and TRBJ2-1; tentatively, D is TRBD2 (6 bases). Germline CDR1 and CDR2: LGHNA and YSLEER. Trimming removed 0 bases from V and 1 base from J, with 16 bases in between. The CDR3 contains 18 residues. CDR3 in DNA: TGCGCCAGCAGCCAAGATCCTATCCGGCGGGGTTCCTACAATGAGCAGTTCTTC. The encoded protein is CASSQDPIRRGSYNEQFF.

The gene calls are TRBV7-9 and TRBJ1-6; unclear D gene. The CDR3 covers 14 residues. The V end lost 1 base, the J end lost 10 bases, and 11 bases lay between the germline ends. The germline CDR1 and CDR2 sequences are SEHNR and FQNEAQ (reference sequence). Here the CDR3 reads CASSLGSEISPLHF. CDR3 sequence (DNA): TGTGCCAGCAGCTTAGGATCCGAGATCTCACCCCTCCACTTT. Full variable domain (outside the CDR3, taken from reference TRBV7-9 and TRBJ1-6): DTGVSQNPRHKITKRGQNVTFRCDPISEHNRLYWYRQTLGQGPEFLTYFQNEAQLEKSRLLSDRFSAERPKGSFSTLEIQRTEQGDSAMYLCASSLGSEISPLHFGNGTRLTVT.

V gene TRBV5-6 combines with J gene TRBJ2-7, with D perhaps being TRBD1 or TRBD2 (5 bases each). The CDR3 runs 14 residues. From germline, CDR1 is SGHDT and CDR2 YYEEEE. V dropped 6 bases and J dropped 0 bases, with 13 bases sitting between them. The CDR3 sequence: CASTEGPYSYEQYF. CDR3 coding DNA: TGTGCCAGCACCGAGGGACCCTACTCCTACGAGCAGTACTTC.

This chain joins TRBV5-1 and TRBJ2-1, with TRBD2 matching over 14 bases. This CDR3 is 17 amino acids long. Germline V gene lookup returns CDR1 SGHRS and CDR2 YFSETQ. Trimming took 2 bases from V and 3 from J; bases not matched to a gene: 4. The CDR3: CASSFMGLAGVYNEQFF. Written as DNA, the CDR3 is TGCGCCAGCAGCTTTATGGGACTAGCGGGAGTCTACAATGAGCAGTTCTTC.

The chain recombines TRBV5-1 with TRBJ1-1, with D possibly TRBD1 on 5 matching bases. From germline, CDR1 is SGHRS and CDR2 YFSETQ. CDR3 length equals 15 residues. V was clipped by 0 bases and J by 7 bases, with 16 bases between them. CDR3 protein: CASSLGGSGSGEAFF. In DNA, the CDR3 is TGCGCCAGCAGCTTGGGGGGTTCAGGGTCGGGTGAAGCTTTCTTT.

This chain connects TRBV19 to TRBJ1-5; D is unresolved. The germline gives CDR1 LNHDA, CDR2 SQIVND (reference sequence). V lost 7 bases to trimming and J lost 3 bases, with 16 bases between them. CDR3 length: 15 residues. CDR3 sequence (DNA): TGTGCCAGTACCCTCAGCGGGAGCATCAATCAGCCCCAGCATTTT. This translates into CASTLSGSINQPQHF. Based on the CDR3 plus reference TRBV19 and TRBJ1-5, the full variable domain is DGGITQSPKYLFRKEGQNVTLSCEQNLNHDAMYWYRQDPGQGLRLIYYSQIVNDFQKGDIAEGYSVSREKKESFPLTVTSAQKNPTAFYLCASTLSGSINQPQHFGDGTRLSIL.

The DNA of the CDR3 is TGTGCCAGCAGGTTGACAGCTGAAGCTTTCTTT. Translating it yields CASRLTAEAFF. The chain uses TRBV28 and TRBJ1-1; weak D call: TRBD1 (5 bases). Per the germline V gene, CDR1 is MDHEN and CDR2 is SYDVKM. The CDR3 length is 11 residues. V lost 6 bases and J 6 bases, leaving 8 bases between the germline ends. The complete variable domain, with remaining parts taken from reference TRBV28 and TRBJ1-1, reads DVKVTQSSRYLVKRTGEKVFLECVQDMDHENMFWYRQDPGLGLRLIYFSYDVKMKEKGDIPEGYSVSREKKERFSLILESASTNQTSMYLCASRLTAEAFFGQGTRLTVV.

Note on this clone: A junction end diverges from the germline sequence, so it may reflect a read error. The rearrangement joins TRBV5-1 to TRBJ1-6; D remains unclear. Looked up from germline, CDR1 is SGHRS and CDR2 is YFSETQ. The CDR3 is 12 amino acids. The CDR3 protein is CASSFRNSPLHF. CDR3 coding DNA: TGTGCCAGCAGCTTTCGGAATTCACCCCTCCACTTT. The full variable domain, completed using reference TRBV5-1 and TRBJ1-6, is KAGVTQTPRYLIKTRGQQVTLSCSPISGHRSVSWYQQTPGQGLQFLFEYFSETQRNKGNFPGRFSGRQFSNSRSEMNVSTLELGDSALYLCASSFRNSPLHFGNGTRLTVT.

This chain links TRBV28 with TRBJ2-1, with unresolved D. Trimming removed 4 bases at V and 7 bases at J, with 14 bases between. The CDR3 consists of 14 residues. Per the germline V gene, CDR1 is MDHEN and CDR2 is SYDVKM. CDR3 DNA: TGTGCCAGCAGTTACGTCACAGTCGCTAATGAGCAGTTCTTC. This sequence encodes CASSYVTVANEQFF.

The chain recombines TRBV27 with TRBJ1-1; maybe TRBD1 (6 bases). This CDR3 contains 17 residues. The V and J ends lost 3 bases and 10 bases respectively, with 27 bases between them. Germline V lookup: CDR1 MNHEY, CDR2 SMNVEV (reference sequence). The CDR3 coding sequence is TGTGCCAGCAGTTTGCTGGCGGTTAGGGGGGGGATAATTGGAGCTTTCTTT. Amino acid sequence: CASSLLAVRGGIIGAFF.

V gene TRBV28 combines with J gene TRBJ2-1; D not certain. V gave up 6 bases and J gave up 0 bases, with 6 bases separating them. Germline lookup yields CDR1 MDHEN and CDR2 SYDVKM. The length of the CDR3 is 13 residues. The CDR3 loop reads CASRIRSYNEQFF. CDR3 sequence (DNA): TGTGCCAGCAGGATACGCTCCTACAATGAGCAGTTCTTC.